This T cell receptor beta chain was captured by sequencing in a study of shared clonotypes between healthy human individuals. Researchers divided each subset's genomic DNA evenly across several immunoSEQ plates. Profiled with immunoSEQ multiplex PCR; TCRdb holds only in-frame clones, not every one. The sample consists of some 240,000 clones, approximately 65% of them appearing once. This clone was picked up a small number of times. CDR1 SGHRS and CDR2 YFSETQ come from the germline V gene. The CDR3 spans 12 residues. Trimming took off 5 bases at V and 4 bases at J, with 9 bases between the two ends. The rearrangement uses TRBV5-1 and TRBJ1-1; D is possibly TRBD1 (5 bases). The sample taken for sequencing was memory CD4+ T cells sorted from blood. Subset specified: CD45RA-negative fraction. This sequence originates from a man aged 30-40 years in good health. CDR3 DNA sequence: TGCGCCAGCAGGTCCGGGGGCACTGAAGCTTTCTTT. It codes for CASRSGGTEAFF.